A single sample gave rise to the 12 T cell receptor beta chains below, sequenced in a study of breast tumors, draining lymph nodes, adjacent tissues. Breast cancer patients provided tissue from their axillary draining lymph nodes. MiXCR was run by TCRdb on the multiplex PCR reads, yielding one entry per CDR3 protein. The table shows about 140,000 distinct CDR3 sequences, with about 30% occurring only once. The sample was axillary lymph node tissue. All receptors come from a female donor with breast cancer. Some clones in this sample may be carry-over from other donors' samples.

This chain connects TRBV7-2 to TRBJ1-6; 7 bases are shared with TRBD1. This CDR3 has 17 residues. Germline lookup yields CDR1 SGHTA and CDR2 FQGNSA. The V and J ends lost 5 bases and 13 bases, in that order; junction bases with no gene match: 20. The CDR3 nucleotides are TGTGCCAGCAGCCAAGTGGGAAAGGGGGCGCCGAATTATCCCCTCCACTTT. It encodes CASSQVGKGAPNYPLHF.

This clonotype has just a few counts. The rearrangement uses TRBV27 and TRBJ2-3; D is ambiguous. Germline assignment: CDR1 MNHEY and CDR2 SMNVEV (reference sequence). Trimming took off 4 bases at V and 2 bases at J, with 7 bases between the two ends. The CDR3 runs 13 residues. The DNA for the CDR3 is TGTGCCAGCAGTTCACACGCCACAGATACGCAGTATTTT. Amino acid sequence: CASSSHATDTQYF.

The chain joins TRBV12-5 to TRBJ2-5, with unresolved D. V gave up 8 bases and J gave up 13 bases, with 14 bases separating them. Germline CDR1 and CDR2: LGHNT and FRNRAP. The CDR3 runs 10 residues. The DNA for the CDR3 is TGTGCTAGTCAATGCCGGCCCTCGTACTTC. Its protein product is CASQCRPSYF.

Ten or more counts support this clonotype. J is TRBJ1-6 and V is TRBV2; 9 bases agree with TRBD1. The CDR3 is 15 amino acids. After removal of 4 bases from V and 9 bases from J, the junction contained 7 bases not matched to a gene. Looked up from germline, CDR1 is SNHLY and CDR2 is FYNNEI. The CDR3 DNA reads as TGTGCCAGCAGTGTCCTTGGGACAGGGATTTCACCCCTCCACTTT. Protein sequence: CASSVLGTGISPLHF.

This clonotype showed up many times. The chain joins TRBV18 to TRBJ2-3; 10 nucleotides match TRBD2. Trimming took 3 bases from V and 2 from J; bases not matched to a gene: 11. This CDR3 contains 18 residues. CDR1 KGHSH and CDR2 LQKENI come from the germline V gene. The CDR3 region is CASSPPSELAGATDTQYF. The CDR3 region has the DNA TGTGCCAGCTCACCCCCCTCTGAGCTAGCGGGGGCCACAGATACGCAGTATTTT.

This clonotype was detected many times. The chain carries TRBV6-5 and TRBJ2-3; the match to TRBD2 covers 12 bases. From germline, CDR1 is MNHEY and CDR2 SVGAGI. The CDR3 loop spans 14 amino acids. V shed 6 bases and J 5 bases; nucleotides not matched to a gene: 3. CDR3 sequence: CASRTSGGQDTQYF. The CDR3 DNA sequence: TGTGCCAGCAGAACTAGCGGGGGGCAAGATACGCAGTATTTT.

The chain links TRBV6-1 to TRBJ1-3, with 7 nucleotides matching TRBD1. V gave up 11 bases and J gave up 4 bases; unmatched junction bases: 11. Germline V gene sequence: CDR1 MNHNS, CDR2 SASEGT. The CDR3 has 14 residues. CDR3 in amino acids: CAVQGPRSGNTIYF. CDR3 bases: TGTGCCGTACAGGGGCCACGGAGCGGAAACACCATATATTTT.

This clonotype was seen ten or more times. The CDR3 protein is CASSRHFPSDSSNYGYTF. In DNA form, the CDR3 reads TGTGCCAGCAGCCGCCATTTCCCATCGGACAGTTCTAACTATGGCTACACCTTC. The chain recombines TRBV7-2 with TRBJ1-2, with D possibly TRBD1 on 6 matching bases. Per germline, CDR1 SGHTA and CDR2 FQGNSA. V lost 5 bases and J 0 bases, leaving 22 bases between the germline ends. The CDR3 is 18 amino acids.

About this clonotype: A junction boundary mismatches the germline segment, possibly from a read error. The CDR3 bases are TGCGCCAGCAGCCTACCCTGGACAGGGAGCGGCTACACCTTC. This codes for CASSLPWTGSGYTF. The J gene is TRBJ1-2, the V gene TRBV7-9; TRBD1 matches at 8 bases. The CDR3 sequence is 14 residues long. The germline V gene encodes CDR1 SEHNR and CDR2 FQNEAQ (reference sequence).

The V gene is TRBV25-1, the J gene TRBJ1-2; D call uncertain. V lost 4 bases and J 7 bases, leaving 7 bases between the germline ends. Germline CDR1 is MGHDK and CDR2 is SYGVNS. The CDR3 spans 11 residues. The CDR3 region has the DNA TGTGCCAGCAGTGCTAAGGGTGGCTACACCTTC. Translated: CASSAKGGYTF.

This clonotype was detected ten times or more. A much larger clone differs from this one at a single base, so this may be a read error. J is TRBJ2-1 and V is TRBV20-1; possible D gene TRBD1, 6 bases. The germline V gene has CDR1 DFQATT and CDR2 SNEGSKA (reference sequence). This CDR3 has 14 residues. The CDR3 reads CSAPGQSSYTEQFF. The CDR3 DNA reads TGCAGTGCCCCAGGACAGAGCTCCTACACTGAGCAGTTCTTC.

This clonotype was recorded at least ten times. CDR3 DNA sequence: TGTGCCAGCAGCCAAGGGGGCACCGGCTACGAGCAGTACTTC. Amino acid sequence: CASSQGGTGYEQYF. The genes are TRBV3-1 and TRBJ2-7, with a weak D call TRBD1 (5 bases). The germline V gene encodes CDR1 LGHDT and CDR2 YNNKEL (reference sequence). V was cut by 1 base and J by 3 bases, with 10 bases left in between. The CDR3 extends over 14 amino acids.